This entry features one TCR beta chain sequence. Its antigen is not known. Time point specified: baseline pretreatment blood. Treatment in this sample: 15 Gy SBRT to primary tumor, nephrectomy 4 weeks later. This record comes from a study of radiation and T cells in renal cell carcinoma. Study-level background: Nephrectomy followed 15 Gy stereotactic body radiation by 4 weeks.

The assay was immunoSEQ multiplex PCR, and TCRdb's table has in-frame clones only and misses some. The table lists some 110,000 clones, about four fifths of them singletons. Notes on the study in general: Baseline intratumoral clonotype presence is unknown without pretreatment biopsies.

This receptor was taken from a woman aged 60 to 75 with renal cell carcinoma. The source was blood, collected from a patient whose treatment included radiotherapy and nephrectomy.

The CDR3 bases are TGTGCCAGCAGCTTTGACTATTCCTACAATGAGCAGTTCTTC. This sequence encodes CASSFDYSYNEQFF. The V gene is TRBV5-4, the J gene TRBJ2-1; TRBD2 might be the D (5 bases). This CDR3 contains 14 residues. With 2 bases removed from V and 1 base from J, the gap between germline ends came to 7 bases. Germline CDR1 and CDR2: SGHNT and YYREEE (reference sequence).